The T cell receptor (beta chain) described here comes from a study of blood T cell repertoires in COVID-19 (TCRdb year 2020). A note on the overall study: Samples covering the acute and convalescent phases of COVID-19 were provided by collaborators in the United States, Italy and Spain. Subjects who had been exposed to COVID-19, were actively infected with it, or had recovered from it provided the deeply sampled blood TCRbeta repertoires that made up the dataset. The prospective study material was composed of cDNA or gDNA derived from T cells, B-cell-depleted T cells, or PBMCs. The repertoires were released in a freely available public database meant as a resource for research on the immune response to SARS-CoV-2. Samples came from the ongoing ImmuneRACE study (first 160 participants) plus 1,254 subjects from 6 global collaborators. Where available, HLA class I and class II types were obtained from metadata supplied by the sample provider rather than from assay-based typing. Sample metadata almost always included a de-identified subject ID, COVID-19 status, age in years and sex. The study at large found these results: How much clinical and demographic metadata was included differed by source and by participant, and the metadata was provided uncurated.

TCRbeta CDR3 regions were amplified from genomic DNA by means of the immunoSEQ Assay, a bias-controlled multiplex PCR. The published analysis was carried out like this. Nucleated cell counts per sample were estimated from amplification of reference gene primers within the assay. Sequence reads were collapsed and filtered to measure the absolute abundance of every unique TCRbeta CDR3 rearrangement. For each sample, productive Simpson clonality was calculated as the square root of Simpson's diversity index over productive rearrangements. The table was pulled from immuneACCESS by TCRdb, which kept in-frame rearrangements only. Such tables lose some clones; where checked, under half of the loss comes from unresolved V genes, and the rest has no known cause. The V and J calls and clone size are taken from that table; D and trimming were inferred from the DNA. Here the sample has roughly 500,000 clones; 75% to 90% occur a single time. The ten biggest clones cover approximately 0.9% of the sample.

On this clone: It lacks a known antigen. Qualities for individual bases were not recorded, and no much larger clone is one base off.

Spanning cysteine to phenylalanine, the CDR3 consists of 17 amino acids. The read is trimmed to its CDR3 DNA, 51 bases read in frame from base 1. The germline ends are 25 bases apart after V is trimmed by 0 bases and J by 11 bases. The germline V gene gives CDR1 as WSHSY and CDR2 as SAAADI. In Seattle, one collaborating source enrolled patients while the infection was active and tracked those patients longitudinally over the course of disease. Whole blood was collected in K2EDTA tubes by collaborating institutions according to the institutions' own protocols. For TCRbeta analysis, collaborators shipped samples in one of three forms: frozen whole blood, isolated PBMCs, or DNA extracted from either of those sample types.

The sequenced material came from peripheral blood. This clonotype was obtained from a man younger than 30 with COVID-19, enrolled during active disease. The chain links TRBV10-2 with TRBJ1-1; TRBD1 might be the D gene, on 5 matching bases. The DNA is TGCGCCAGCAGTGAGTCGATGGCCGCCCAGGGCCATCTGGGGGCTTTCTTT. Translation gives CASSESMAAQGHLGAFF.